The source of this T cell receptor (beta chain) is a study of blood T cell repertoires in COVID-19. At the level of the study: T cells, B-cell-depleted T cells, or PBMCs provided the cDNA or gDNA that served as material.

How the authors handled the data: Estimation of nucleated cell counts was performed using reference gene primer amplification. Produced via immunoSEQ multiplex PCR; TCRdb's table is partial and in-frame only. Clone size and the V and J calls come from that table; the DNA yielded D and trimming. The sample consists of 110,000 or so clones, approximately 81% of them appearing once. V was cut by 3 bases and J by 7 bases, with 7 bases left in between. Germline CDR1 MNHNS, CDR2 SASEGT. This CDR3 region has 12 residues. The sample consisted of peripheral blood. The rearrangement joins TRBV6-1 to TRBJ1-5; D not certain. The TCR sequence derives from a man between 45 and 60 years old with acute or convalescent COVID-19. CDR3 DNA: TGTGCCAGCAGTGAGGAACAGCAGCCCCAGCATTTT. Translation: CASSEEQQPQHF.